The subject of this entry is one T cell receptor beta chain. The ends lost 1 base at V and 7 bases at J; junction bases unmatched: 8. The length of the CDR3 is 15 residues. Germline V gene sequence: CDR1 SGHVS, CDR2 FQNEAQ. This record belongs to a study of blood T cell repertoires in COVID-19. For the study at large: PBMCs, B-cell-depleted T cells, or T cells provided the cDNA or gDNA that made up the material.

Authors' analysis steps: Nucleated cell counts were estimated from reference gene primer amplification. The repertoire was sequenced with immunoSEQ multiplex PCR; TCRdb's copy has only in-frame clones and lacks some. Clonal size and the V and J genes are those of that table, whereas D and trimming came from the DNA. The data show 250,000 to 350,000 clones, about nine tenths seen once. This TCR derives from a woman aged 30 to 39 with COVID-19, enrolled during active disease. Sequenced input: peripheral blood. V gene TRBV7-8 combines with J gene TRBJ1-1; TRBD1 agrees at 8 bases. The CDR3 protein is CASSLGAGGMGEAFF. The CDR3, as DNA: TGTGCCAGCAGCTTAGGGGCAGGGGGCATGGGTGAAGCTTTCTTT.